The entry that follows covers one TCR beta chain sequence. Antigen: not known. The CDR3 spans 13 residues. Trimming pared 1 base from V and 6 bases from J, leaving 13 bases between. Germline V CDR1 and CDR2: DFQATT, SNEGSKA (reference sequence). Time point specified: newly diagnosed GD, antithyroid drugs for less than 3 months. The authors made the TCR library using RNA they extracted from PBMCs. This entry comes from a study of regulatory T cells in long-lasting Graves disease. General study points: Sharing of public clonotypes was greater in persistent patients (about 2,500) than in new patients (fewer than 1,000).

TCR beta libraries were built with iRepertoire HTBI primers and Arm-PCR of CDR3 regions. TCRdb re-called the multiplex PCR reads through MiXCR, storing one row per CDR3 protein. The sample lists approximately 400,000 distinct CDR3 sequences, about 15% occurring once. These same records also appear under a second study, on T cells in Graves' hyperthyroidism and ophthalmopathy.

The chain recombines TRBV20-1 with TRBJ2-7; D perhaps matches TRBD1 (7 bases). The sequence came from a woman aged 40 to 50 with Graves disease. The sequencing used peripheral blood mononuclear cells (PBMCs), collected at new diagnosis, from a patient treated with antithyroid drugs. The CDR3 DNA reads TGCAGTGCTAGAGGGAGGGGGCGCGGCGAGCAGTACTTC. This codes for CSARGRGRGEQYF.